This entry lists 32 T cell receptor beta chains sequenced from one sample in a study of T cell responses to AZD1222 COVID-19 vaccine. The repertoire was sequenced with immunoSEQ multiplex PCR; TCRdb's copy has only in-frame clones and lacks some. In the table there are over 90,000 clones, 90% of which are singletons. Source: peripheral blood, taken on day 0 of AZD1222 vaccination. Every receptor here comes from an adult in good health.

The gene calls are TRBV6-1 and TRBJ1-6; TRBD1 matches at 8 bases. The junction had 0 bases not matched to a gene; V was cut back by 3 bases and J by 8 bases. Germline V gives CDR1 MNHNS, CDR2 SASEGT. The length of the CDR3 is 13 residues. Here the CDR3 reads CASSEDRDSPLHF. CDR3 coding DNA: TGTGCCAGCAGTGAGGACAGGGATTCACCCCTCCACTTT.

The rearrangement uses TRBV7-3 and TRBJ1-1, with D uncertain. CDR1 SGHTA and CDR2 FQGTGA come from the germline V gene. With 2 bases removed from V and 3 bases from J, the gap between germline ends came to 7 bases. The CDR3 covers 13 residues. The CDR3 protein is CASSLRQDTEAFF. The CDR3 bases are TGTGCCAGCAGCTTACGGCAGGACACTGAAGCTTTCTTT. Filled out from reference TRBV7-3 and TRBJ1-1, the complete variable domain reads GAGVSQTPSNKVTEKGKYVELRCDPISGHTALYWYRQSLGQGPEFLIYFQGTGAADDSGLPNDRFFAVRPEGSVSTLKIQRTERGDSAVYLCASSLRQDTEAFFGQGTRLTVV.

The V gene is TRBV7-6, the J gene TRBJ2-3, with TRBD2 identical over 8 bases. Germline CDR1 reads SGHVS; CDR2 reads FNYEAQ. The CDR3 length is 17 residues. Losses at the gene ends were 1 base for V and 3 bases for J; bases not matched to a gene: 9. The CDR3 DNA is TGTGCCAGCAGCTTAGGGGAGGCTAGCGGGTTGACAGATACGCAGTATTTT. This gives the protein CASSLGEASGLTDTQYF. Supplemented by reference TRBV7-6 and TRBJ2-3, the full variable domain reads GAGVSQSPRYKVTKRGQDVALRCDPISGHVSLYWYRQALGQGPEFLTYFNYEAQQDKSGLPNDRFSAERPEGSISTLTIQRTEQRDSAMYRCASSLGEASGLTDTQYFGPGTRLTVL.

The chain is built from TRBV6-6 and TRBJ2-7; D unclear. The CDR3 runs 14 residues. V was clipped by 2 bases and J by 1 base, with 9 bases between them. Germline lookup yields CDR1 MNHNY and CDR2 SVGAGI (reference sequence). CDR3 loop: CASSYTRMSYEQYF. The CDR3 DNA sequence: TGTGCCAGCAGTTACACCAGGATGTCCTACGAGCAGTACTTC.

This rearrangement joins TRBV28 to TRBJ1-1; possible D gene TRBD1, 5 bases. V was pared by 3 bases and J by 1 base, with 15 bases between. The CDR3 covers 16 residues. The germline CDR1 and CDR2 sequences are MDHEN and SYDVKM. CDR3 sequence reads: CASSFTPGRGNTEAFF. The CDR3 nucleotides are TGTGCCAGCAGTTTCACCCCAGGGAGGGGGAACACTGAAGCTTTCTTT.

This clone was observed a handful of times. This chain uses TRBV30 with TRBJ1-1; 7 nucleotides align to TRBD1. The germline V gene encodes CDR1 GTSNPN and CDR2 SVGIG (reference sequence). This CDR3 spans 16 amino acids. V lost 2 bases to trimming and J lost 0 bases; unmatched junction nucleotides: 9. The CDR3 nucleotides are TGTGCCTGGAGTCCCCCTGGGACAGCCTTGAACACTGAAGCTTTCTTT. It codes for CAWSPPGTALNTEAFF.

The CDR3 DNA reads as TGTGCCAGCAGTGGTGCGACAGGGGCCTTGACCTACGAGCAGTACTTC. This codes for CASSGATGALTYEQYF. The chain carries TRBV6-1 and TRBJ2-7, with TRBD1 identical over 8 bases. V lost 4 bases, J lost 2 bases, and 10 bases stayed unmatched. CDR1 and CDR2 from the germline V gene are MNHNS and SASEGT. The CDR3 runs to 16 residues.

This clone was observed a handful of times. The V gene is TRBV5-1, the J gene TRBJ1-1; tentatively, D is TRBD1 (5 bases). The CDR3 extends over 16 amino acids. Trimming removed 4 bases at V and 2 bases at J, with 18 bases between. The germline V gene encodes CDR1 SGHRS and CDR2 YFSETQ. The DNA for the CDR3 is TGCGCCAGCAGCCCCATACCCTCCACAGGAAACACTGAAGCTTTCTTT. Its protein is CASSPIPSTGNTEAFF.

Regarding this clone: The same CDR3 is also encoded by other DNA sequences in this sample. The chain has TRBV5-4 and TRBJ1-3; possibly TRBD1 for D (6 bases). V lost 1 base, J lost 4 bases, and 9 bases lay in between. The CDR3 length is 14 residues. Germline V CDR1 and CDR2: SGHNT, YYREEE (reference sequence). The CDR3 sequence is CASSLWGAGNTIYF. The CDR3 coding sequence is TGTGCCAGCAGCTTGTGGGGGGCAGGAAACACCATATATTTT.

The chain employs TRBV5-1 and TRBJ2-2, with no clear D. Per the germline V gene, CDR1 is SGHRS and CDR2 is YFSETQ. There are 16 residues in the CDR3. V was clipped by 0 bases and J by 0 bases, with 9 bases between them. The CDR3 region is CASSLGVVANTGELFF. CDR3 coding DNA: TGCGCCAGCAGCTTGGGTGTAGTGGCGAACACCGGGGAGCTGTTTTTT.

V gene TRBV29-1 combines with J gene TRBJ1-2; tentatively, D is TRBD1 (5 bases). The CDR3 loop spans 12 amino acids. Trimming removed 7 bases from V and 3 bases from J, with 12 bases in between. Germline V gives CDR1 SQVTM, CDR2 ANQGSEA. The CDR3 DNA is TGCAGCGCAGGCAGGGAAGACTATGGCTACACCTTC. Translating gives CSAGREDYGYTF.

The chain links TRBV28 to TRBJ2-7; 7 bases are a match to TRBD1. Germline V gene sequence: CDR1 MDHEN, CDR2 SYDVKM. J was trimmed by 0 bases and V by 6 bases; bases with no gene match: 5. CDR3 length: 14 amino acids. CDR3 residues: CASRPQGYSYEQYF. DNA for the CDR3: TGTGCCAGCAGACCACAGGGGTACTCCTACGAGCAGTACTTC.

CDR3 sequence (DNA): TGTGCCAGCAGCTTAACGTCTGACAATGAGCAGTTCTTC. Amino acid sequence: CASSLTSDNEQFF. The chain links TRBV7-3 to TRBJ2-1; D not certain. Germline CDR1 SGHTA, CDR2 FQGTGA. The germline V and J ends were trimmed by 0 bases and 5 bases, with 5 bases remaining between them. The CDR3 has 13 residues.

V is TRBV6-5 and J is TRBJ1-5, with 9 bases identical to TRBD1. This CDR3 has 15 amino acids. V lost 6 bases and J lost 4; bases outside the gene matches: 7. In germline, CDR1 is MNHEY, CDR2 SVGAGI. This chain's CDR3 is CASRAGTGRNQPQHF. The CDR3 nucleotides are TGTGCCAGCAGGGCCGGGACAGGGCGTAATCAGCCCCAGCATTTT.

The CDR3 coding sequence is TGTGCCAGCAGCGACACAGGGCGCTATGGCTACACCTTC. Protein sequence: CASSDTGRYGYTF. J is TRBJ1-2 and V is TRBV7-6, with D possibly matching TRBD1 (6 bases). The CDR3 contains 13 residues. CDR1 and CDR2 (germline): SGHVS, FNYEAQ. V lost 5 bases and J 4 bases, leaving 11 bases between the germline ends. The variable domain in full, completed from reference TRBV7-6 and TRBJ1-2, reads GAGVSQSPRYKVTKRGQDVALRCDPISGHVSLYWYRQALGQGPEFLTYFNYEAQQDKSGLPNDRFSAERPEGSISTLTIQRTEQRDSAMYRCASSDTGRYGYTFGSGTRLTVV.

The chain combines TRBV12-3 or TRBV12-4 with TRBJ2-2; D unclear. V was shortened by 5 bases and J by 3 bases, with 4 bases between the two germline ends. The CDR3 runs to 12 residues. The CDR3 nucleotides are TGTGCCAGCAGTCCCTACACCGGGGAGCTGTTTTTT. Translated: CASSPYTGELFF.

This clone was seen ten or more times. This chain uses TRBV11-2 with TRBJ1-5; 8 bases agree with TRBD1. Germline V gives CDR1 SGHAT, CDR2 FQNNGV. V was clipped by 5 bases and J by 2 bases; unmatched bases: 8. CDR3 length: 16 amino acids. CDR3 amino acids: CASSLLTGQGNQPQHF. The CDR3 DNA reads as TGTGCCAGCAGCCTACTCACGGGACAGGGCAATCAGCCCCAGCATTTT.

The DNA of the CDR3 is TGTGCCAGCAGCCAGGACTATAATACGCAGTATTTT. It is translated as CASSQDYNTQYF. V usage is TRBV7-2 and J usage is TRBJ2-3; maybe TRBD2 (6 bases). CDR1 and CDR2 from the germline V gene are SGHTA and FQGNSA. V lost 5 bases, J lost 7 bases, and 10 bases lay in between. The CDR3 runs to 12 residues.

V and J are TRBV2 and TRBJ1-2, with a tentative D call TRBD1 (5 bases). The V and J ends lost 0 bases and 4 bases respectively, with 15 bases between them. This CDR3 contains 16 residues. Looked up from germline, CDR1 is SNHLY and CDR2 is FYNNEI. CDR3 DNA sequence: TGTGCCAGCAGTGAAGCGCGGGAGGGGAGATCCTATGGCTACACCTTC. This gives the protein CASSEAREGRSYGYTF.

This rearrangement joins TRBV9 to TRBJ1-6; 7 bases match TRBD1. From germline, CDR1 is SGDLS and CDR2 YYNGEE. The trim removed 0 bases at V and 2 bases at J, leaving 8 bases unmatched. The CDR3 is 18 amino acids. The CDR3 spells CASSVAGTVGTYNSPLHF. As DNA, the CDR3 is TGTGCCAGCAGCGTAGCTGGGACAGTGGGAACCTATAATTCACCCCTCCACTTT.

Notes on this clone: Other DNA sequences in the sample encode the same CDR3. The chain couples TRBV5-4 to TRBJ1-4; TRBD1 is a possible D gene (5 bases). Germline CDR1 reads SGHNT; CDR2 reads YYREEE (reference sequence). This CDR3 is 13 amino acids long. V was cut by 1 base and J by 5 bases, with 6 bases left in between. CDR3 nucleotides: TGTGCCAGCAGCTTGTGGGGCAATGAAAAACTGTTTTTT. Translated: CASSLWGNEKLFF.

V and J are TRBV5-5 and TRBJ1-1; 8 nucleotides align to TRBD1. CDR3 size: 13 residues. With V trimmed by 3 bases and J by 7 bases, 5 bases remained unmatched. Germline loops: CDR1 SGHKS, CDR2 YYEKEE (reference sequence). The CDR3 nucleotides are TGTGCCAGCAGCTACGGACAGGGTTATGAAGCTTTCTTT. Translation: CASSYGQGYEAFF.

This rearrangement joins TRBV7-9 to TRBJ2-5; TRBD1 agrees at 7 bases. This CDR3 has 15 residues. The trim removed 5 bases at V and 4 bases at J, leaving 10 bases unmatched. Per the germline V gene, CDR1 is SEHNR and CDR2 is FQNEAQ (reference sequence). CDR3 protein: CASSNDRVGGETQYF. The CDR3 coding sequence is TGTGCCAGCAGCAATGACAGGGTTGGAGGAGAGACCCAGTACTTC. Complete variable domain (other parts from reference TRBV7-9 and TRBJ2-5): DTGVSQNPRHKITKRGQNVTFRCDPISEHNRLYWYRQTLGQGPEFLTYFQNEAQLEKSRLLSDRFSAERPKGSFSTLEIQRTEQGDSAMYLCASSNDRVGGETQYFGPGTRLLVL.

This rearrangement joins TRBV27 to TRBJ1-2; D may be TRBD1 (5 bases). V was shortened by 3 bases and J by 6 bases, with 11 bases between the two germline ends. Per the germline V gene, CDR1 is MNHEY and CDR2 is SMNVEV (reference sequence). The CDR3 extends over 13 amino acids. For the CDR3, the DNA is TGTGCCAGCAGTTTGCAGGGTACGGATGGCTACACCTTC. Translated: CASSLQGTDGYTF.

V is TRBV28 and J is TRBJ2-1, with TRBD2 matching 12 bases. The V gene's germline CDR1 is MDHEN and CDR2 SYDVKM. The CDR3 spans 14 residues. V trimming: 5 bases; J trimming: 8 bases; junction bases outside the gene matches: 4. CDR3 protein: CASSTSGGSDEQFF. The DNA for the CDR3 is TGTGCCAGCAGTACTAGCGGGGGGTCTGATGAGCAGTTCTTC.

This clone was observed a single time. This chain joins TRBV24-1 and TRBJ1-4; weak D call: TRBD1 (5 bases). Trimming took 4 bases from V and 1 from J, leaving 9 bases between them. The CDR3 covers 15 residues. Germline loops: CDR1 KGHDR, CDR2 SFDVKD. The CDR3 is CATSETGGTNEKLFF. CDR3 in DNA: TGTGCCACCAGTGAAACGGGGGGAACTAATGAAAAACTGTTTTTT.

This chain links TRBV10-3 with TRBJ2-7, with 8 nucleotides matching TRBD1. This CDR3 is 15 amino acids long. The V gene's germline CDR1 is ENHRY and CDR2 SYGVKD. The V segment lost 6 bases and the J segment 5 bases; nucleotides outside the gene matches: 12. CDR3 protein: CAIRTTGGTRHEQYF. The CDR3 DNA reads as TGTGCCATCAGAACAACAGGGGGAACTCGCCACGAGCAGTACTTC.

This clone has just a few counts. The chain couples TRBV27 to TRBJ2-3; a weak D match, TRBD2 (5 bases). V was shortened by 3 bases and J by 6 bases, with 10 bases between the two germline ends. CDR3 length: 13 residues. The germline V gene encodes CDR1 MNHEY and CDR2 SMNVEV (reference sequence). The CDR3 sequence: CASSFLAGDTQYF. CDR3 nucleotide sequence: TGTGCCAGCAGTTTCCTAGCTGGCGATACGCAGTATTTT.

This chain connects TRBV2 to TRBJ1-5, with D perhaps TRBD1 (6 bases). V was clipped by 4 bases and J by 4 bases, with 11 bases between them. CDR1 and CDR2 from the germline V gene are SNHLY and FYNNEI. The CDR3 has 14 amino acids. The CDR3 nucleotides read TGTGCCAGCAGTGCGGCGAGGGGGAATCAGCCCCAGCATTTT. Translating it yields CASSAARGNQPQHF.

The rearrangement uses TRBV6-1 and TRBJ1-5, with a possible D match to TRBD1 (5 bases). The germline CDR1 and CDR2 sequences are MNHNS and SASEGT. The CDR3 is made up of 17 amino acids. Trimming removed 2 bases from V and 1 base from J, with 15 bases in between. CDR3 region: CASSERRGRVSNQPQHF. CDR3 nucleotides: TGTGCCAGCAGTGAAAGAAGGGGAAGGGTGAGCAATCAGCCCCAGCATTTT.

The chain combines TRBV5-1 with TRBJ1-1; 8 positions agree with TRBD1. V gave up 3 bases and J gave up 8 bases; unmatched junction bases: 6. The CDR3 contains 13 residues. Germline CDR1 and CDR2: SGHRS and YFSETQ. CDR3 nucleotides: TGCGCCAGCAGCTCTACAGACAGGGGAGAAGCTTTCTTT. This encodes CASSSTDRGEAFF.

This clone was seen a single time. The rearrangement uses TRBV6-5 and TRBJ1-6; 9 nucleotides line up with TRBD1. J was trimmed by 9 bases and V by 4 bases; bases with no gene match: 4. The CDR3 consists of 14 residues. Germline CDR1 MNHEY, CDR2 SVGAGI. The CDR3 DNA follows: TGTGCCAGCAGTTCTGACAGGGGGGCTTCACCCCTCCACTTT. Translation: CASSSDRGASPLHF.